This T cell receptor (beta chain) was recovered during a study of T cells after yellow fever vaccination. Overall study results and limits: The secondary response peaked faster, at day 5 versus 15, but was weaker. The study noted that FACS-sorted repertoires could contain abundant clonotypes contaminating from the bulk population. Post-booster repertoires again held most primary-vaccination clones (about 96% CD4, just under 90% CD8).

The germline V and J ends were trimmed by 2 bases and 4 bases, with 11 bases remaining between them. The CDR3 has 13 residues. The germline gives CDR1 SQVTM, CDR2 ANQGSEA. Template switching by 5'RACE produced TCR cDNA, adding a universal primer site and UMIs. TCRdb re-called the 5' RACE reads through MiXCR, storing one row per CDR3 protein. Here the sample spans approximately 26,000 distinct CDR3 sequences, 4% to 5% being singletons. The chain has TRBV29-1 and TRBJ2-5; D is undetermined. This clonotype was obtained from a man between 18 and 35 years old who received the YFV17D yellow fever vaccine. This sample comprised PBMCs, either bulk or a sorted T-cell subset (CD4+, CD8+, memory, or dextramer-sorted; not recorded which), obtained on the day of the yellow fever booster vaccination. CDR3 sequence: CSVEKPARETQYF. CDR3 DNA: TGCAGCGTTGAAAAGCCGGCCCGAGAGACCCAGTACTTC.